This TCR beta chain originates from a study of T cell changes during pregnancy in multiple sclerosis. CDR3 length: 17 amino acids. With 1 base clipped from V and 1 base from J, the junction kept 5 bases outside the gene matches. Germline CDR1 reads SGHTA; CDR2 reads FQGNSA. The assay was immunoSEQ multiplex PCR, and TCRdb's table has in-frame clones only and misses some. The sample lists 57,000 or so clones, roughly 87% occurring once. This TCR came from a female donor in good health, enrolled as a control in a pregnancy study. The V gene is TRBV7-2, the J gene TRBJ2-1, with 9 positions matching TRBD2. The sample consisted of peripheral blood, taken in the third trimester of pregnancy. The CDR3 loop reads CASSLERAGGSYNEQFF. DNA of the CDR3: TGTGCCAGCAGCTTAGAACGAGCGGGGGGTTCCTACAATGAGCAGTTCTTC.